The rows below give T cell receptor beta chains drawn from one sample of a study of T cell responses to AZD1222 COVID-19 vaccine. The protocol was immunoSEQ multiplex PCR, while the TCRdb copy is restricted to in-frame clones and leaves out a portion. This sample carries about 110,000 clones, roughly 84% of them seen once, and the ten largest clones take 3% to 3.5%. Here the sequenced sample was peripheral blood, taken on day 0 of AZD1222 vaccination. The receptors derive from an adult in good health. Each CDR3 is given with its conserved first and last residue. Fields, in order: J gene, V gene, clone size, D gene, CDR3 DNA, CDR3 protein. The D gene is left open where the match is weak. The size field is filled for only some rows; it gives once, few, many or a size class.

TRBJ2-7 TRBV29-1 - TRBD1 TGCAGCGTTGGGGACAGGGTAAGGGACGAGCAGTACTTC CSVGDRVRDEQYF
TRBJ1-6 TRBV12-3/TRBV12-4 once - TGTGCCAGCAGTTTGGGGGGTTCACCCCTCCACTTT CASSLGGSPLHF
TRBJ1-4 TRBV10-2 - TRBD1 TGCGCCAGCAGCCAAGACAGGGGGCTGTTTTTT CASSQDRGLFF
TRBJ2-1 TRBV5-1 - TRBD2 TGCGCCAGCAGCTACGCGGGGGGAAGCTCCTACAATGAGCAGTTCTTC CASSYAGGSSYNEQFF
TRBJ2-7 TRBV11-2 - TRBD2 TGTGCCAGCAGCCCCACGTGGCCTAGCGGGGGCGACGAGCAGTACTTC CASSPTWPSGGDEQYF
TRBJ2-3 TRBV19 - TRBD2 TGTGCCAGTAGTACAGTTATAGCGGGGGGCACAGATACGCAGTATTTT CASSTVIAGGTDTQYF
TRBJ2-7 TRBV6-2/TRBV6-3 - TRBD2 TGTGCCAGCAGTTACGAAGGACTAGCGGTTTCCGAGCAGTACTTC CASSYEGLAVSEQYF
TRBJ1-5 TRBV28 - - TGTGCCAGCAGGGCGACAGGTCTCATCAATCAGCCCCAGCATTTT CASRATGLINQPQHF
TRBJ1-2 TRBV18 - TRBD1 TGTGCCAGCTCGGACAGGGCCTACTATGGCTACACCTTC CASSDRAYYGYTF
TRBJ2-1 TRBV11-3 - - TGTGCCAGCAGCGAGGGGGGAAATGAGCAGTTCTTC CASSEGGNEQFF
TRBJ1-3 TRBV9 - - TGTGCCAGCAGCGCACCCCCCCGAAGGGGGAACACCATATATTTT CASSAPPRRGNTIYF
TRBJ2-7 TRBV12-3/TRBV12-4 - TRBD1 TGTGCCAGCAGGACCGGGACAGGGGACGAGCAGTACTTC CASRTGTGDEQYF
TRBJ1-5 TRBV28 - - TGTGCCAGCATAAAGCAGCCCCAGCATTTT CASIKQPQHF
TRBJ2-2 TRBV3-1/TRBV3-2 - - TGTGCCAGCAGACCGAGCGGGCGCTGGGCCGGGGAGCTGTTTTTT CASRPSGRWAGELFF
TRBJ1-2 TRBV5-3 - TRBD1 TGTGCCAGAAGAAAGGACAGGGAAAACTATGGCTACACCTTC CARRKDRENYGYTF
TRBJ1-1 TRBV10-1 - TRBD1 TGCGCCAGCAGTGAGAGGACAGGGCGCACTGAAGCTTTCTTT CASSERTGRTEAFF
TRBJ1-5 TRBV12-3/TRBV12-4 once - TGTGCCAGCAGTTTTTCAGGCTCTCAGCCCCAGCATTTT CASSFSGSQPQHF
TRBJ2-2 TRBV28 - TRBD1 TGTGCCAGCAGCCCCGGGACAGGGGGCTCCGGGGAGCTGTTTTTT CASSPGTGGSGELFF
TRBJ1-2 TRBV28 - - TGTGCCAGCAGCCCCCCGGACAGCCCGGAGGGCTACACCTTC CASSPPDSPEGYTF
TRBJ1-6 TRBV3-1/TRBV3-2 large - TGTGCCAGCAGCCAAGATCGCCGGGTTATGGAAGCTAATTCACCCCTCCACTTT CASSQDRRVMEANSPLHF